This entry lists 3 T cell receptor beta chains sequenced from one sample in a study of cytomegalovirus exposure and HLA in healthy donors (dated by TCRdb to the late 2010s). The library was obtained by the immunoSEQ multiplex PCR assay. A mixture of 60 forward primers for TCR Vbeta segments and 13 reverse primers for TCR Jbeta segments was used in the multiplex PCR. As stored in TCRdb, this immuneACCESS dataset retains in-frame rearrangements with V and J assigned. A fraction of the clones does not appear; measured against another copy, unresolved V genes explain less than half of the discrepancy, and the remainder lacks a known reason. This sample's listing comprises roughly 120,000 clones. The ten largest clones represent 1% of the sample. The sample comprised PBMCs. These receptors originate from a man aged 18 to 30 in good health and CMV-seronegative.

The CDR3 is CASSILDRAGAYGYTF. CDR3 coding DNA: TGTGCCAGTAGTATACTAGATCGGGCAGGGGCTTATGGCTACACCTTC. The chain uses TRBV19 and TRBJ1-2; weak D call: TRBD1 (6 bases). Germline V lookup: CDR1 LNHDA, CDR2 SQIVND (reference sequence). The ends were cut back, 2 bases at V and 5 bases at J, with 18 bases in the middle. The CDR3 is made up of 16 amino acids.

This rearrangement joins TRBV2 to TRBJ1-6; D may be TRBD1 (6 bases). Germline V gives CDR1 SNHLY, CDR2 FYNNEI. Deletions cut 2 bases from V and 7 bases from J, with 9 bases between. This CDR3 comprises 14 residues. In DNA form, the CDR3 reads TGTGCCAGCAGTGAAACAGGGATGAATTCACCCCTCCACTTT. Translation gives CASSETGMNSPLHF.

The J gene is TRBJ1-2, the V gene TRBV18, with 8 bases aligning to TRBD1. The J segment lost 8 bases and the V segment lost 5 bases, leaving 13 bases of the junction unmatched. The CDR3 totals 15 residues. Germline values: CDR1 KGHSH, CDR2 LQKENI. The chain's CDR3 is CASSLRTGPDKGYTF. The CDR3 nucleotides read TGTGCCAGCTCATTACGGACAGGGCCGGATAAAGGCTACACCTTC.